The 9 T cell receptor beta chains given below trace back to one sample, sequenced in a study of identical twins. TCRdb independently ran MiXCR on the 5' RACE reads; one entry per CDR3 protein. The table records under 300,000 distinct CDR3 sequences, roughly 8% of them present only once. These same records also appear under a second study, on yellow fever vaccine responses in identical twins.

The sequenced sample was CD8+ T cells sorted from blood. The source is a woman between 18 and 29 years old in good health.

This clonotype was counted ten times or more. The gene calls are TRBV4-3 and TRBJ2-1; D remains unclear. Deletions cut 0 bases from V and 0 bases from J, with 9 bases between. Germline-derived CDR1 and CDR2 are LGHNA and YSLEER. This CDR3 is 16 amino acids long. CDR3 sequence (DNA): TGCGCCAGCAGCCAAGATTTGGTTAGCTCCTACAATGAGCAGTTCTTC. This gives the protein CASSQDLVSSYNEQFF.

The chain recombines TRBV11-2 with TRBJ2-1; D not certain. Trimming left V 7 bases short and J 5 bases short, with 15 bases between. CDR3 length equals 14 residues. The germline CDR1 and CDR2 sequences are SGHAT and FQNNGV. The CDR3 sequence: CASTLRPFDNEQFF. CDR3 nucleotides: TGTGCCAGCACCCTACGGCCATTCGACAATGAGCAGTTCTTC.

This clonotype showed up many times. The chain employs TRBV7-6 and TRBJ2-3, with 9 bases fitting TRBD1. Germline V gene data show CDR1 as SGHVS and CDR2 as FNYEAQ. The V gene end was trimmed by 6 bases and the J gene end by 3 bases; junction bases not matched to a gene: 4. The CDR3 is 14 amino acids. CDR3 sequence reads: CASSLTGGTDTQYF. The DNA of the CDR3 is TGTGCCAGCAGTTTGACAGGGGGAACAGATACGCAGTATTTT.

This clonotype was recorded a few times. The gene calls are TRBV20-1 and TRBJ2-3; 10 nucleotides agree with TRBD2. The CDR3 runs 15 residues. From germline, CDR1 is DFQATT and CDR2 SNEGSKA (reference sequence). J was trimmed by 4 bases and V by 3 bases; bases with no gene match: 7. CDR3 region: CSARLAGVGADTQYF. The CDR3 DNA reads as TGCAGTGCTAGGCTAGCGGGAGTCGGGGCAGATACGCAGTATTTT.

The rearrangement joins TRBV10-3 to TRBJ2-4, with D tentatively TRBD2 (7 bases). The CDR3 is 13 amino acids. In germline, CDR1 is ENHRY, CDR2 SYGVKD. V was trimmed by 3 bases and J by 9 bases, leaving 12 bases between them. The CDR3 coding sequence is TGTGCCATCAGTGATGGGGGGGCCAGCATTCAGTACTTC. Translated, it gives CAISDGGASIQYF.

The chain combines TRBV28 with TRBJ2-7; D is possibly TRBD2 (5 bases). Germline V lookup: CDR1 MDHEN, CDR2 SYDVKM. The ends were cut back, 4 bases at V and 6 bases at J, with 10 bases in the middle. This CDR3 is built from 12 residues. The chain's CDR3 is CASSSYSVEQYF. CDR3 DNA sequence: TGTGCCAGCAGTTCGTATAGCGTCGAGCAGTACTTC. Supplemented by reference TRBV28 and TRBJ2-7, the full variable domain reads DVKVTQSSRYLVKRTGEKVFLECVQDMDHENMFWYRQDPGLGLRLIYFSYDVKMKEKGDIPEGYSVSREKKERFSLILESASTNQTSMYLCASSSYSVEQYFGPGTRLTVT.

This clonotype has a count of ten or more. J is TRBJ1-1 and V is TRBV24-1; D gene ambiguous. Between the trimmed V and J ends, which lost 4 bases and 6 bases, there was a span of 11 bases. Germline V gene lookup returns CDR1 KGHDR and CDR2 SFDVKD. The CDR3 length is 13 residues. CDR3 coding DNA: TGTGCCACCAGTGACTTGACAAGTTCTGAAGCTTTCTTT. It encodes CATSDLTSSEAFF.

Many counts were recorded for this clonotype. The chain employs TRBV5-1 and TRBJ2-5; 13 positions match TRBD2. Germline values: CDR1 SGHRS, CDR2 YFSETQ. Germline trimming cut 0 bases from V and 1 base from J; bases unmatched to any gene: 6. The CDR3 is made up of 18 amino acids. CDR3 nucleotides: TGCGCCAGCAGCTTGGCTGGGACTAGCGGGGCGACCCAAGAGACCCAGTACTTC. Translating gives CASSLAGTSGATQETQYF.

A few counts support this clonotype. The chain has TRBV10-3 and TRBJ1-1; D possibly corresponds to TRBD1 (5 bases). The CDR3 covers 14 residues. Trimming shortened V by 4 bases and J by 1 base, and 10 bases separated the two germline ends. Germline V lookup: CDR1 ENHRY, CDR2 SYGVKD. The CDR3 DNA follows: TGTGCCATCAGTGGACCGACAGAGAACACTGAAGCTTTCTTT. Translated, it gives CAISGPTENTEAFF.